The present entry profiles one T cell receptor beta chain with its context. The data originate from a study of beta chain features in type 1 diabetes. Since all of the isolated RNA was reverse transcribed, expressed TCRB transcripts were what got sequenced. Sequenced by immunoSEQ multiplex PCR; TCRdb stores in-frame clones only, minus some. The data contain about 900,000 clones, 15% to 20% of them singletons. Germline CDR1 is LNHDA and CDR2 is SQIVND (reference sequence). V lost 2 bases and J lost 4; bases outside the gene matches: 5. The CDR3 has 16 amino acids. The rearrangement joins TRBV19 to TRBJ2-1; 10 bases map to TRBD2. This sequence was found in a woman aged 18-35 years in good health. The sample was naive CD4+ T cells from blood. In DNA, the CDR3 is TGTGCCAGTAGTATAAGTAGGACTAGCGGATACAATGAGCAGTTCTTC. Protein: CASSISRTSGYNEQFF.